This T cell receptor (beta chain) was sequenced during a study of cytomegalovirus exposure and HLA in healthy donors. Background on the study: Among a few hundred genotyped donors, roughly 81% fell in the Caucasian-associated ancestry cluster.

Whole-study results and caveats: It was confirmed in vitro that a few of the CMV-associated chains were specific for CMV antigens.

The CDR3 contains 18 residues. Germline values: CDR1 MNHNS, CDR2 SASEGT. Primers for the PCR totalled 60 Vbeta and 13 Jbeta. Method: immunoSEQ multiplex PCR; TCRdb's copy keeps in-frame clones and lacks some. The table includes about 140,000 clones, approximately 84% detected once. On this clone itself: What it recognizes is unknown. Compared with germline, one end of the junction differs, possibly owing to a read error.

The sequenced sample was PBMCs. The rearrangement joins TRBV6-1 to TRBJ2-7; tentatively, D is TRBD1 (6 bases). This receptor was obtained from a woman aged 55-70 years in good health and CMV-seropositive. The CDR3 spells CASSARSGSTGQSYGQYF. The DNA of the CDR3 is TGTGCCAGCAGTGCACGAAGTGGCTCCACAGGGCAATCCTACGGGCAGTACTTC.